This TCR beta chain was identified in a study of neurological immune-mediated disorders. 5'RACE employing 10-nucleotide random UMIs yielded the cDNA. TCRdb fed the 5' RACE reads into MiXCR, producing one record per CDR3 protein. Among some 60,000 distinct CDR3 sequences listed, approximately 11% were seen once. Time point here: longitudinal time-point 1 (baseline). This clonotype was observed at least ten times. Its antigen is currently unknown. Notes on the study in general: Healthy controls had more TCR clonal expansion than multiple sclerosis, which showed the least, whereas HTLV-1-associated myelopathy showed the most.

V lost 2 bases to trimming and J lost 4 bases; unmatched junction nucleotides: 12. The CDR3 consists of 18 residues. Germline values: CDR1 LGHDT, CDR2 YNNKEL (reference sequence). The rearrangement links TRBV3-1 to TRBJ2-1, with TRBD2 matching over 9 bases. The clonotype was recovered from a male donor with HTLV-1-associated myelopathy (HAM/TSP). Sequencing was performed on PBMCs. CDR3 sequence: CASSQTLEGAGGYNEQFF. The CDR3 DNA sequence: TGTGCCAGCAGCCAAACACTAGAGGGAGCGGGGGGATACAATGAGCAGTTCTTC.